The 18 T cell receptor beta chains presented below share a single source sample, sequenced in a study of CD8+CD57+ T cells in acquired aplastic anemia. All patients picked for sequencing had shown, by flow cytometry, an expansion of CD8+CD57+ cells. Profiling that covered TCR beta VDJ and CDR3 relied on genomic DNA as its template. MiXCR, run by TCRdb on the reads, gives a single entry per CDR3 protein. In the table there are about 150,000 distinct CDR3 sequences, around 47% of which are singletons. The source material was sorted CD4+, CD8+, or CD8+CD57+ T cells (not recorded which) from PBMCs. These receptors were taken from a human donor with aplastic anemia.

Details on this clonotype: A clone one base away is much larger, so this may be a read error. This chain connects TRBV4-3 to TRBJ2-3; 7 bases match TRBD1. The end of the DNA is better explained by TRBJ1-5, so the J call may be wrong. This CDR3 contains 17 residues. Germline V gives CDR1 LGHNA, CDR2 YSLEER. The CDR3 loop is CASSQAWRGTATDTQHF. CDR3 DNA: TGCGCCAGCAGCCAAGCCTGGCGGGGGACAGCGACAGATACGCAGCATTTT.

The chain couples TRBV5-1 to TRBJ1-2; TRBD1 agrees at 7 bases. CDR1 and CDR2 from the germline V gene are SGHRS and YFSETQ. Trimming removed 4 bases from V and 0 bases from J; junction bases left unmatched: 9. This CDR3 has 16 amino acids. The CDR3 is CASSPGGRSPNYGYTF. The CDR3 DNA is TGCGCCAGCAGCCCAGGGGGACGCAGCCCTAACTATGGCTACACCTTC.

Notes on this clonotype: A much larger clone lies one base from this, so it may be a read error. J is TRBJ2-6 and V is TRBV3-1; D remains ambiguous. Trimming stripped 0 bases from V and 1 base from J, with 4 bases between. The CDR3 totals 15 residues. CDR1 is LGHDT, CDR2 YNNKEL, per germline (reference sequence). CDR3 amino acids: CASSQEGSGANVLTF. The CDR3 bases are TGTGCCAGCAGCCAAGAGGGGTCTGGGGCCAACGTCCTGACTTTC.

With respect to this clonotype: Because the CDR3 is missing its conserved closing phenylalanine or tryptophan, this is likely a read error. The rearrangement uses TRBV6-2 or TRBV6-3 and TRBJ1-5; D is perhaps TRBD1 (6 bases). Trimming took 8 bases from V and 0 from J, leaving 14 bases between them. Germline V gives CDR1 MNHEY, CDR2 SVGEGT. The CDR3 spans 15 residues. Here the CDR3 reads CASRTDLYSNQPQHS. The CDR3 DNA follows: TGTGCCAGCCGGACAGACCTTTATAGCAATCAGCCCCAGCATTCT.

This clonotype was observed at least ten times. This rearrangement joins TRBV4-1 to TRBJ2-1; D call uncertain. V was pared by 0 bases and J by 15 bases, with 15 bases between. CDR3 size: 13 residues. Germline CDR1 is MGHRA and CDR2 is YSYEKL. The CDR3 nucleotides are TGCGCCAGCAGCCAAGATTCAGCCAGGCCCACGTTCTTC. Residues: CASSQDSARPTFF.

The CDR3 here is CSVVGTGEWGNQPQHF. The CDR3 nucleotides are TGCAGCGTTGTGGGGACAGGGGAATGGGGCAATCAGCCCCAGCATTTT. The chain combines TRBV29-1 with TRBJ1-5, with 10 bases fitting TRBD1. The CDR3 is 16 residues long. The germline V gene has CDR1 SQVTM and CDR2 ANQGSEA. The V and J ends lost 4 bases and 2 bases, in that order; junction bases with no gene match: 8.

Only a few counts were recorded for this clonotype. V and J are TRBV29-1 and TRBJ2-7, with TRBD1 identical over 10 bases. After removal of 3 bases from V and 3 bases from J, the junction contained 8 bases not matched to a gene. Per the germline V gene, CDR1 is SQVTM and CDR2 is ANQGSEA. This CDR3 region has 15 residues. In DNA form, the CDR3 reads TGCAGCGTTGAGGACAGGGGGAAATCCAGCTACGAGCAGTACTTC. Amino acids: CSVEDRGKSSYEQYF.

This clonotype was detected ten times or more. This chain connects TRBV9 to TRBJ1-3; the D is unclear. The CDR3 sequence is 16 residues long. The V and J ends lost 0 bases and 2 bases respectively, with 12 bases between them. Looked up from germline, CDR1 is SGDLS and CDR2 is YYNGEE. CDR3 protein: CASSVGWGLAGNTIYF. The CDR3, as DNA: TGTGCCAGCAGCGTAGGTTGGGGATTAGCTGGAAACACCATATATTTT.

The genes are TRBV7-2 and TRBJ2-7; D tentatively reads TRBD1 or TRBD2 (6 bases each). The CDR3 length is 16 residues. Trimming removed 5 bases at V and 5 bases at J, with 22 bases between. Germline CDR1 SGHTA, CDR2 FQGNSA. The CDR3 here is CASSPGARGLSDEQYF. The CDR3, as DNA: TGTGCCAGCAGCCCGGGGGCGCGGGGTCTCAGCGACGAGCAGTACTTC.

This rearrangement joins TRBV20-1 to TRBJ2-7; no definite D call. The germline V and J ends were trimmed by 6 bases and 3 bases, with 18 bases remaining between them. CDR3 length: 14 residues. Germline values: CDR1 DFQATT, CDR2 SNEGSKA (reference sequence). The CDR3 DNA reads TGCAGTGCCAGTAGTATAGGGCCAGGCTACGAGCAGTACTTC. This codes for CSASSIGPGYEQYF.

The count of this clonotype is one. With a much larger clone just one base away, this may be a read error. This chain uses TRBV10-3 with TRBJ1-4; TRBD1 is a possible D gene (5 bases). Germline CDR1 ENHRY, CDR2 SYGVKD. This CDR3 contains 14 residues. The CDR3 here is CASSRRGENEKLFF. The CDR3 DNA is TGTGCCAGCAGTCGACGGGGCGAGAATGAAAAACTGTTTTTT.

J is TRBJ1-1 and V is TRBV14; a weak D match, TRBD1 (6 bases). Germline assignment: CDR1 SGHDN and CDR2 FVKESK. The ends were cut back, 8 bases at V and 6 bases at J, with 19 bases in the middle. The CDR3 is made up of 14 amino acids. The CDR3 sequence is CASSPRGVGAEAFF. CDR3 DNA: TGTGCCAGCTCACCCAGGGGCGTGGGCGCTGAAGCTTTCTTT.

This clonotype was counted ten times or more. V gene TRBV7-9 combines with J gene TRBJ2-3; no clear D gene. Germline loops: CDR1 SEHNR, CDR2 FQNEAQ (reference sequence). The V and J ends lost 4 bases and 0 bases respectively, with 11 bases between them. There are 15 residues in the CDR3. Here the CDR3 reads CASSWASSSTDTQYF. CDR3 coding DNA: TGTGCCAGCAGCTGGGCCTCTTCTAGCACAGATACGCAGTATTTT. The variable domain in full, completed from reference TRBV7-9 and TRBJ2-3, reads DTGVSQNPRHKITKRGQNVTFRCDPISEHNRLYWYRQTLGQGPEFLTYFQNEAQLEKSRLLSDRFSAERPKGSFSTLEIQRTEQGDSAMYLCASSWASSSTDTQYFGPGTRLTVL.

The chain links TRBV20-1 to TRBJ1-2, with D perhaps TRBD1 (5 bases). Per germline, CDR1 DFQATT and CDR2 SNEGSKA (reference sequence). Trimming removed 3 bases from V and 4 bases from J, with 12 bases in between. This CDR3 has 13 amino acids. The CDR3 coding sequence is TGCAGTGCTAGTAAGGGGTGGGGCTATGGCTACACCTTC. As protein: CSASKGWGYGYTF.

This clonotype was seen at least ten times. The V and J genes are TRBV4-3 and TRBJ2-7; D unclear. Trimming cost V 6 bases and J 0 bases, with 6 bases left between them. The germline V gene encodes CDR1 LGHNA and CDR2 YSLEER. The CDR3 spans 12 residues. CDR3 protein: CASSPISYEQYV. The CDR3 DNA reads TGCGCCAGCAGTCCTATCTCCTACGAGCAGTACGTC.

The DNA for the CDR3 is TGTGCCACCCTAAGGGGAGGGGGGGAGCAGTACTTC. This codes for CATLRGGGEQYF. The chain combines TRBV24-1 with TRBJ2-7; weak D call: TRBD2 (7 bases). V was pared by 9 bases and J by 7 bases, with 15 bases between. The CDR3 is made up of 12 amino acids. Looked up from germline, CDR1 is KGHDR and CDR2 is SFDVKD.

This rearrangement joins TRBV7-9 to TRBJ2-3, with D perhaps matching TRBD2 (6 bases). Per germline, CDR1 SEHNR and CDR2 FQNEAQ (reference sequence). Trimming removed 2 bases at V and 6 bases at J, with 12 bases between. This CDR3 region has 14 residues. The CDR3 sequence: CASSLQGGLDTQYF. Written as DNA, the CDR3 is TGTGCCAGCAGCTTACAGGGAGGATTGGATACGCAGTATTTT.

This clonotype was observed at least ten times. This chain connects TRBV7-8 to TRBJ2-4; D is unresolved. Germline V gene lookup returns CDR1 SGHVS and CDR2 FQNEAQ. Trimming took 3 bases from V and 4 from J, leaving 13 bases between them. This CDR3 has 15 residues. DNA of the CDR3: TGTGCCAGCAGCTTGCCCGGAAGGGCGAAAAACATTCAGTACTTC. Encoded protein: CASSLPGRAKNIQYF.